These 12 T cell receptor beta chains came from one sample sequenced in a study of blood T cell repertoires in COVID-19. TCRdb keeps only in-frame clones here, not all; method: immunoSEQ multiplex PCR. The sample shows 200,000 to 250,000 clones, 83% of them seen only once. Sequenced material: peripheral blood. The receptor source for this set is a woman in her forties or fifties with acute or convalescent COVID-19.

J is TRBJ2-7 and V is TRBV25-1; D possibly corresponds to TRBD2 (5 bases). This CDR3 is 14 amino acids long. V was cut by 6 bases and J by 7 bases, with 19 bases left in between. Germline CDR1 MGHDK, CDR2 SYGVNS. CDR3 DNA sequence: TGTGCCAGCAGGGACGGCGGGCCCTTCCTGGAGCAGTACTTC. This gives the protein CASRDGGPFLEQYF.

The chain links TRBV5-6 to TRBJ2-5, with D tentatively TRBD1 (6 bases). CDR1 and CDR2 (germline): SGHDT, YYEEEE. There are 13 residues in the CDR3. The germline V and J ends were trimmed by 2 bases and 5 bases, with 10 bases remaining between them. The CDR3 loop reads CASSFTQGETQYF. CDR3 nucleotide sequence: TGTGCCAGCAGCTTTACCCAGGGGGAGACCCAGTACTTC.

V gene TRBV7-2 combines with J gene TRBJ2-7, with D possibly matching TRBD1 (6 bases). The CDR3 loop spans 15 amino acids. Trimming removed 5 bases from V and 6 bases from J, with 20 bases in between. CDR1 is SGHTA, CDR2 FQGNSA, per germline. CDR3 residues: CASSARSGGLAEQYF. DNA of the CDR3: TGTGCCAGCAGCGCCCGGAGTGGGGGCCTCGCCGAGCAGTACTTC.

In this sample, this clone turned up once. The chain has TRBV18 and TRBJ1-1; 9 bases are a match to TRBD1. CDR1 is KGHSH, CDR2 LQKENI, per germline. This CDR3 is built from 12 residues. J gave up 7 bases and V 3 bases, and 0 bases lay outside the gene matches. As DNA, the CDR3 is TGTGCCAGCTCACCGGGACAGGGTGAAGCTTTCTTT. Encoded protein: CASSPGQGEAFF. The whole variable domain, remainder taken from reference TRBV18 and TRBJ1-1, is NAGVMQNPRHLVRRRGQEARLRCSPMKGHSHVYWYRQLPEEGLKFMVYLQKENIIDESGMPKERFSAEFPKEGPSILRIQQVVRGDSAAYFCASSPGQGEAFFGQGTRLTVV.

V usage is TRBV10-1 and J usage is TRBJ2-1; 8 nucleotides match TRBD1. In germline, CDR1 is WNHNN, CDR2 SYGVQD (reference sequence). The CDR3 runs 16 residues. With 3 bases clipped from V and 2 bases from J, the junction kept 6 bases outside the gene matches. The CDR3 here is CASSERQGATYNEQFF. CDR3 nucleotides: TGCGCCAGCAGTGAACGGCAGGGGGCAACCTACAATGAGCAGTTCTTC.

The chain carries TRBV2 and TRBJ2-7, with 8 bases that match TRBD1. Germline CDR1 is SNHLY and CDR2 is FYNNEI. V trimming: 4 bases; J trimming: 5 bases; junction bases outside the gene matches: 1. This CDR3 contains 12 residues. As DNA, the CDR3 is TGTGCCAGCAGTGTACAGGGGGACGAGCAGTACTTC. This codes for CASSVQGDEQYF.

V and J are TRBV7-8 and TRBJ2-7, with D possibly matching TRBD1 (6 bases). This CDR3 is 15 amino acids long. Deletions cut 1 base from V and 5 bases from J, with 15 bases between. Germline lookup yields CDR1 SGHVS and CDR2 FQNEAQ. Here the CDR3 DNA reads TGTGCCAGCAGCTTAGTCTTAGGGGGTGTACACGAGCAGTACTTC. Translating gives CASSLVLGGVHEQYF.

The genes are TRBV11-2 and TRBJ2-3; D perhaps matches TRBD2 (7 bases). Germline values: CDR1 SGHAT, CDR2 FQNNGV. CDR3 length: 14 residues. The ends were cut back, 3 bases at V and 4 bases at J, with 11 bases in the middle. CDR3 in amino acids: CASSFGGAPDTQYF. The CDR3 nucleotides read TGTGCCAGCAGCTTTGGGGGGGCCCCAGATACGCAGTATTTT.

This sequence joins TRBV3-1 (or the pseudogene TRBV3-2) and TRBJ2-1, with 7 bases that match TRBD2. V gave up 0 bases and J gave up 0 bases; unmatched junction bases: 2. The V gene's germline CDR1 is LGHDT and CDR2 YNNKEL (reference sequence). This CDR3 comprises 16 residues. This chain's CDR3 is CASSQEIAGSYNEQFF. Written as DNA, the CDR3 is TGTGCCAGCAGCCAAGAAATAGCGGGCTCCTACAATGAGCAGTTCTTC.

The chain is built from TRBV4-1 and TRBJ1-1; TRBD1 might be the D (5 bases). CDR1 and CDR2 (germline): MGHRA, YSYEKL. The CDR3 loop spans 16 amino acids. The germline V and J ends were trimmed by 4 bases and 4 bases, with 19 bases remaining between them. CDR3 DNA: TGCGCCAGCAGCCGCAAGATTGGCCAGGGCACCACTGAAGCTTTCTTT. Encoded protein: CASSRKIGQGTTEAFF.

This rearrangement joins TRBV6-7 to TRBJ1-5, with D uncertain. TRBV6-7 is an ORF; its function is uncertain. V was shortened by 8 bases and J by 0 bases, with 8 bases between the two germline ends. CDR3 length: 13 residues. The CDR3, as DNA: TGTGCCAGCTCAGGTTATAGCAATCAGCCCCAGCATTTT. This sequence encodes CASSGYSNQPQHF.

The rearrangement joins TRBV21-1 to TRBJ1-5; TRBD1, the table's D call, lacks a check against the DNA. TRBV21-1 is shown as a pseudogene. This CDR3 is built from 18 residues. CDR3 protein: CASSADTGGDRGNQPQHF. CDR3 nucleotide sequence: TGTGCCAGCAGCGCGGACACAGGGGGAGACCGCGGCAATCAGCCCCAGCATTTT.